This T cell receptor beta chain is from a study of blood T cell repertoires in COVID-19. The CDR3 loop spans 15 amino acids. V was shortened by 3 bases and J by 2 bases, with 14 bases between the two germline ends. Per germline, CDR1 SGHNT and CDR2 YYREEE (reference sequence). In the authors' workflow: Estimates of nucleated cell counts were drawn from the amplification of reference gene primers. Profiled with immunoSEQ multiplex PCR; TCRdb holds only in-frame clones, not every one. V and J calls plus clone size are reproduced from that table; the DNA served to infer D and trimming. The profile covers 250,000 to 350,000 clones, with about nine tenths appearing a single time and around 2.9% taken by the ten largest.

The sequence was obtained from a woman between 25 and 40 years old with active or convalescent COVID-19. V gene TRBV5-4 combines with J gene TRBJ1-1, with D perhaps matching TRBD1 (5 bases). The sample was peripheral blood. In DNA form, the CDR3 reads TGTGCCAGCAGCTCCCCCGGGGGGGGTAACACTGAAGCTTTCTTT. Protein product: CASSSPGGGNTEAFF.